These 29 T cell receptor beta chains originate from one sample sequenced in a study of CD8+CD57+ T cells in acquired aplastic anemia. It was genomic DNA that served as the template for profiling TCR beta VDJ and CDR3. Using its own MiXCR run on the reads, TCRdb lists one record per CDR3 protein. The sample records 300,000 or so distinct CDR3 sequences, 45% to 65% being singletons. All patients picked for sequencing had shown, by flow cytometry, an expansion of CD8+CD57+ cells. The sequenced sample consisted of sorted CD4+, CD8+, or CD8+CD57+ T cells (not recorded which) from PBMCs. These TCRs come from a human donor with aplastic anemia.

The rearrangement links TRBV7-2 to TRBJ2-7; D is undetermined. The CDR3 extends over 12 amino acids. Trimming stripped 2 bases from V and 7 bases from J, with 9 bases between. Germline CDR1 is SGHTA and CDR2 is FQGNSA. The CDR3 coding sequence is TGTGCCAGCAGCTTACAGCCGAGGGAGCAGTACTTC. It encodes CASSLQPREQYF.

The chain uses TRBV12-3 or TRBV12-4 and TRBJ2-2; no definite D call. CDR3 length: 13 amino acids. V was pared by 2 bases and J by 5 bases, with 6 bases between. CDR3 loop: CASSLSTTGELFF. In DNA, the CDR3 is TGTGCCAGCAGTTTATCGACAACCGGGGAGCTGTTTTTT.

The chain combines TRBV29-1 with TRBJ1-1, with D perhaps matching TRBD1 (6 bases). The CDR3 totals 12 residues. The V gene's germline CDR1 is SQVTM and CDR2 ANQGSEA. V was pared by 7 bases and J by 10 bases, with 19 bases between. The DNA for the CDR3 is TGCAGCGAGATACAGGGTGAAACGGGAGCTTTCTTT. This encodes CSEIQGETGAFF.

This clonotype has ten or more counts. The genes are TRBV5-6 and TRBJ2-3; a possible D gene is TRBD2 (5 bases). Deletions cut 4 bases from V and 3 bases from J, with 27 bases between. The germline gives CDR1 SGHDT, CDR2 YYEEEE. This CDR3 comprises 19 residues. CDR3 region: CASSVHTPLSGVRTDTQYF. In nucleotides, the CDR3 is TGTGCCAGCAGCGTACACACGCCTCTAAGCGGAGTTAGAACAGATACGCAGTATTTT. The variable domain in full, with the rest retrieved from reference TRBV5-6 and TRBJ2-3, is DAGVTQSPTHLIKTRGQQVTLRCSPKSGHDTVSWYQQALGQGPQFIFQYYEEEERQRGNFPDRFSGHQFPNYSSELNVNALLLGDSALYLCASSVHTPLSGVRTDTQYFGPGTRLTVL.

The V call is TRBV5-8, the J call TRBJ1-6; possible D gene TRBD1, 5 bases. The CDR3 sequence is 15 residues long. Trimming removed 0 bases at V and 9 bases at J, with 13 bases between. Germline CDR1 reads SGHTS; CDR2 reads YDEGEE. The CDR3 DNA reads as TGTGCCAGCAGCTTGGTGGGTAAGGGGAGTTCACCCCTCCACTTT. Residues: CASSLVGKGSSPLHF.

This chain uses TRBV9 with TRBJ1-2, with a weak D call TRBD1 (5 bases). The germline V gene encodes CDR1 SGDLS and CDR2 YYNGEE. Deletions cut 0 bases from V and 6 bases from J, with 9 bases between. The CDR3 length is 13 residues. The CDR3 nucleotides are TGTGCCAGCAGCGTAGGGATGGGGCATGGCTACACCTTC. This gives the protein CASSVGMGHGYTF.

This chain links TRBV24-1 with TRBJ2-1; 9 nucleotides align to TRBD1. Germline CDR1 KGHDR, CDR2 SFDVKD. This CDR3 has 14 amino acids. J was trimmed by 4 bases and V by 7 bases; bases with no gene match: 4. The CDR3, as DNA: TGTGCCACCAGGGGGACAGGGAGTTACAATGAGCAGTTCTTC. This sequence encodes CATRGTGSYNEQFF.

This clonotype turned up a few times. The chain employs TRBV2 and TRBJ1-6; 9 nucleotides match TRBD1. The CDR3 runs to 13 residues. V trimming: 11 bases; J trimming: 7 bases; junction bases outside the gene matches: 6. Germline CDR1 reads SNHLY; CDR2 reads FYNNEI. The CDR3 sequence: CARGGQGNSPLHF. For the CDR3, the DNA is TGTGCCCGCGGAGGACAGGGGAATTCACCCCTCCACTTT. The full variable domain, its missing parts supplied by reference TRBV2 and TRBJ1-6, is EPEVTQTPSHQVTQMGQEVILRCVPISNHLYFYWYRQILGQKVEFLVSFYNNEISEKSEIFDDQFSVERPDGSNFTLKIRSTKLEDSAMYFCARGGQGNSPLHFGNGTRLTVT.

This clonotype was counted only a few times. The chain is built from TRBV12-3 or TRBV12-4 and TRBJ2-7, with 7 bases lining up with TRBD2. V shed 10 bases, J shed 3 bases, and the junction held 18 bases outside the gene matches. This CDR3 is 16 amino acids long. CDR3 nucleotides: TGTGCCACCAGCAGAGATGTCGCTAGCGGAAACTACGAGCAGTACTTC. Translated, it gives CATSRDVASGNYEQYF.

Notes on this clonotype: No conserved phenylalanine or tryptophan is present at the end of the CDR3, so a read error is the likely explanation. Because the CDR3's place on the DNA is in doubt, the DNA is left out and the CDR3 is given as listed by TCRdb. The chain uses TRBV12-3 or TRBV12-4 and TRBJ1-5; TRBD1, the table's D call, lacks a check against the DNA. Inclusive of both ends, the CDR3 amounts to 15 amino acids. CDR3: CASGQGGPTISPSMV.

The genes are TRBV19 and TRBJ1-5; TRBD1 agrees at 11 bases. Trimming cost V 5 bases and J 5 bases; bases outside gene matches: 5. The V gene's germline CDR1 is LNHDA and CDR2 SQIVND (reference sequence). CDR3 length equals 15 residues. CDR3 loop: CASSPQGQGDQPQHF. The CDR3 DNA reads as TGTGCCAGTAGTCCTCAGGGACAGGGGGATCAGCCCCAGCATTTT.

The chain couples TRBV2 to TRBJ2-3; perhaps D is TRBD1 or TRBD2 (7 bases each). Trimming shortened V by 0 bases and J by 4 bases, and 26 bases separated the two germline ends. The germline CDR1 and CDR2 sequences are SNHLY and FYNNEI. This CDR3 spans 20 amino acids. Written as DNA, the CDR3 is TGTGCCAGCAGTGAAGCAGGTGGTTGGGGAGGGGGCGAACGTGCAGATACGCAGTATTTT. Amino acids: CASSEAGGWGGGERADTQYF.

This clonotype was counted only a few times. As DNA, the CDR3 is TGTGCCAGTAGTATAGGGGGGACAGGGGTACGTGGGGCCAACGTCCTGACTTTC. Translation: CASSIGGTGVRGANVLTF. V usage is TRBV19 and J usage is TRBJ2-6; 10 bases are shared with TRBD1. V was clipped by 1 base and J by 3 bases; unmatched bases: 6. CDR1 is LNHDA and CDR2 is SQIVND in the germline V gene (reference sequence). The CDR3 extends over 18 amino acids. The whole variable domain, remainder taken from reference TRBV19 and TRBJ2-6, is DGGITQSPKYLFRKEGQNVTLSCEQNLNHDAMYWYRQDPGQGLRLIYYSQIVNDFQKGDIAEGYSVSREKKESFPLTVTSAQKNPTAFYLCASSIGGTGVRGANVLTFGAGSRLTVL.

V usage is TRBV24-1 and J usage is TRBJ1-5; D uncertain. Trimming took off 5 bases at V and 1 base at J, with 8 bases between the two ends. The germline CDR1 and CDR2 sequences are KGHDR and SFDVKD. The CDR3 is 14 residues long. DNA for the CDR3: TGTGCCACCAGTGGATTGGGGAGCAATCAGCCCCAGCATTTT. Amino acids: CATSGLGSNQPQHF.

V usage is TRBV19 and J usage is TRBJ1-2; 7 bases align to TRBD1. Germline V gives CDR1 LNHDA, CDR2 SQIVND (reference sequence). V was pared by 1 base and J by 4 bases, with 3 bases of the junction left unmatched. This CDR3 spans 14 amino acids. The DNA for the CDR3 is TGTGCCAGTAGTATAGCGGCAGGGGGCTATGGCTACACCTTC. Its translation: CASSIAAGGYGYTF.

The chain couples TRBV20-1 to TRBJ1-2, with 8 positions matching TRBD1. The germline V gene has CDR1 DFQATT and CDR2 SNEGSKA (reference sequence). CDR3 length equals 14 residues. With 1 base clipped from V and 8 bases from J, the junction kept 9 bases outside the gene matches. The CDR3 here is CSARGGTGLLGYTF. In DNA form, the CDR3 reads TGCAGTGCTAGAGGGGGGACAGGACTTTTGGGCTACACCTTC.

This clonotype was observed at least ten times. The CDR3 sequence: CSAAEFSGGRDGYTF. In DNA form, the CDR3 reads TGCAGTGCTGCCGAATTCTCAGGGGGCAGGGATGGCTACACCTTC. The chain carries TRBV20-1 and TRBJ1-2; 8 bases map to TRBD1. This CDR3 contains 15 residues. The ends lost 5 bases at V and 6 bases at J; junction bases unmatched: 14. Germline V lookup: CDR1 DFQATT, CDR2 SNEGSKA (reference sequence).

The chain couples TRBV20-1 to TRBJ1-2; 9 bases agree with TRBD1. This CDR3 has 13 amino acids. The V gene's germline CDR1 is DFQATT and CDR2 SNEGSKA (reference sequence). The V and J ends lost 6 bases and 3 bases, in that order; junction bases with no gene match: 5. The CDR3 loop is CSAKTGGDYGYTF. The CDR3, as DNA: TGCAGTGCCAAGACAGGGGGGGACTATGGCTACACCTTC.

The rearrangement links TRBV5-4 to TRBJ2-2, with D perhaps assigned TRBD1 or TRBD2 (5 bases each). This CDR3 spans 14 amino acids. CDR1 and CDR2 from the germline V gene are SGHNT and YYREEE (reference sequence). V lost 4 bases and J 4 bases, leaving 11 bases between the germline ends. CDR3 amino acids: CASSTGTTTGELFF. The CDR3 coding sequence is TGTGCCAGCAGCACGGGGACGACCACCGGGGAGCTGTTTTTT.

This clonotype was seen a few times. A much larger clone differs from this one at a single base, so this may be a read error. The chain combines TRBV2 with TRBJ2-1; D unclear. Germline V gene data show CDR1 as SNHLY and CDR2 as FYNNEI. This CDR3 region has 14 residues. V lost 8 bases and J 1 base, leaving 12 bases between the germline ends. The DNA of the CDR3 is TGTGCCAGCGGCTTGGGTGAGTCCTACAATGAGCAGTTCTTC. The encoded protein is CASGLGESYNEQFF.

The genes are TRBV11-1 and TRBJ2-7, with 10 bases lining up with TRBD2. The CDR3 runs to 18 residues. Per the germline V gene, CDR1 is SGHAT and CDR2 is FQDESV (reference sequence). Trimming at V came to 2 bases and at J to 5 bases, leaving 15 bases not matched to a gene. The CDR3 region is CASSLKKAGGPITNEQYF. CDR3 in DNA: TGTGCCAGCAGCTTAAAGAAAGCGGGAGGGCCCATAACTAACGAGCAGTACTTC.

This rearrangement joins TRBV12-3 or TRBV12-4 to TRBJ1-2; TRBD1 is a possible D gene (6 bases). Trimming removed 8 bases at V and 12 bases at J, with 19 bases between. This CDR3 is built from 12 residues. As DNA, the CDR3 is TGTGCCAGCCCCTTTGGACAGCAAGGAAACACCTTC. It is translated as CASPFGQQGNTF.

The V call is TRBV7-2, the J call TRBJ2-2; no reliable D call. The CDR3 has 15 residues. Trimming removed 3 bases from V and 0 bases from J, with 8 bases in between. In germline, CDR1 is SGHTA, CDR2 FQGNSA. The CDR3 reads CASSFSQANTGELFF. The CDR3 region has the DNA TGTGCCAGCAGCTTTTCGCAGGCGAACACCGGGGAGCTGTTTTTT.

This clonotype was seen repeatedly, ten times or more. A read error may produce the germline difference seen at one junction end. The chain employs TRBV5-1 and TRBJ2-1; 8 nucleotides line up with TRBD1. CDR1 is SGHRS and CDR2 is YFSETQ in the germline V gene. This CDR3 region has 15 residues. The CDR3 is CASSWTGINYNEQLF. The CDR3 coding sequence is TGCGCCAGCAGCTGGACAGGGATTAACTACAATGAGCAGCTCTTC.

The chain recombines TRBV6-2 or TRBV6-3 with TRBJ2-7; D not certain. CDR1 MNHEY and CDR2 SVGEGT come from the germline V gene. The CDR3 is 13 residues long. Deletions cut 5 bases from V and 5 bases from J, with 13 bases between. DNA of the CDR3: TGTGCCAGCAGTCCTCCGAATGGACACGAGCAGTACTTC. Encoded protein: CASSPPNGHEQYF.

V gene TRBV15 combines with J gene TRBJ2-7; 10 bases align to TRBD1. Trimming removed 5 bases from V and 0 bases from J; junction bases left unmatched: 4. Germline CDR1 reads LNHNV; CDR2 reads YYDKDF (reference sequence). The CDR3 is made up of 15 amino acids. CDR3 in amino acids: CATSRRTGGSYEQYF. As DNA, the CDR3 is TGTGCCACCAGCCGACGGACAGGGGGCTCCTACGAGCAGTACTTC.

On this clonotype: The missing conserved phenylalanine or tryptophan at the end of this CDR3 makes a read error likely. The J gene is TRBJ1-5, the V gene TRBV13; the D is unclear. The CDR3 contains 14 residues. V dropped 4 bases and J dropped 10 bases, with 17 bases sitting between them. From germline, CDR1 is PRHDT and CDR2 FYEKMQ (reference sequence). CDR3 nucleotides: TGTGCCAGCAGCTCCCAGCCTGGCATCAGCCCCCAGCATCTT. Its translation is CASSSQPGISPQHL.

At least ten counts were recorded for this clonotype. The V gene is TRBV10-3, the J gene TRBJ1-1, with D uncertain. The ends were cut back, 6 bases at V and 3 bases at J, with 14 bases in the middle. This CDR3 is 14 amino acids long. Germline lookup yields CDR1 ENHRY and CDR2 SYGVKD. CDR3 amino acids: CAIRVGGSDTEAFF. In DNA form, the CDR3 reads TGTGCCATCAGAGTTGGAGGGAGCGACACTGAAGCTTTCTTT.

V usage is TRBV10-2 and J usage is TRBJ1-2; D gene ambiguous. Germline CDR1 is WSHSY and CDR2 is SAAADI. The CDR3 length is 14 residues. V lost 4 bases and J lost 5, with 14 bases in between. CDR3 amino acids: CASSATPSLYGYTF. For the CDR3, the DNA is TGCGCCAGCAGTGCCACACCCTCATTATATGGCTACACCTTC.